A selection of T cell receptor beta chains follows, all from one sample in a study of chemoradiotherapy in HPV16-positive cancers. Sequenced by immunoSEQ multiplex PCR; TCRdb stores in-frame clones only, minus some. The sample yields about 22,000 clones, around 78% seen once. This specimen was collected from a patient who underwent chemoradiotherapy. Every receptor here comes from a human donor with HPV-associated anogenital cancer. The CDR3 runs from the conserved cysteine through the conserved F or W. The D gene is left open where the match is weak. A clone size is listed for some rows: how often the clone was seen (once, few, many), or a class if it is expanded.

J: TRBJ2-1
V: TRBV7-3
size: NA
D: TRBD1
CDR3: CASSPLAGGSYNEQFF
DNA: TGTGCCAGCAGCCCCCTGGCAGGGGGCTCCTACAATGAGCAGTTCTTC

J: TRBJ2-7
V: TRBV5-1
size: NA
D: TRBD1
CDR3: CASSITGGYEQYF
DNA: TGCGCCAGCAGCATAACAGGGGGCTACGAGCAGTACTTC

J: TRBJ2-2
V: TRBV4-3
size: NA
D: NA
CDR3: CASSPHIYGQTANTGELFF
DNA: TGCGCCAGCAGCCCCCATATTTACGGACAGACCGCGAACACCGGGGAGCTGTTTTTT

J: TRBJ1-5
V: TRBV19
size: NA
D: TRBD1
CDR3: CASRRTGGGDGQPQHF
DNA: TGTGCCAGTAGGAGAACAGGGGGCGGCGACGGTCAGCCCCAGCATTTT

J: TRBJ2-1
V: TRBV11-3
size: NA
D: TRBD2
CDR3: CASSLSSGAYNEQFF
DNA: TGTGCCAGCAGCTTATCCAGCGGGGCCTACAATGAGCAGTTCTTC

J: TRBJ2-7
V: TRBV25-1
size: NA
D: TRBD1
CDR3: CAARTGGSYEQYF
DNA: TGTGCCGCTCGGACAGGGGGCTCTTACGAGCAGTACTTC

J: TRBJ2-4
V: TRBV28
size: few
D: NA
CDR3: CASTEDSDRAKNIQYF
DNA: TGTGCCAGCACCGAGGACAGCGATCGGGCCAAAAACATTCAGTACTTC

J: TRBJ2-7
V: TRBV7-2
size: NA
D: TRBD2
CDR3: CASSPPGLATYEQYF
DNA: TGTGCCAGCAGCCCCCCCGGACTAGCAACCTACGAGCAGTACTTC

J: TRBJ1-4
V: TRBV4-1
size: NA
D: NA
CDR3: CASSQDIGVRGKLFF
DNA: TGCGCCAGCAGCCAAGATATCGGGGTACGGGGAAAACTGTTTTTT

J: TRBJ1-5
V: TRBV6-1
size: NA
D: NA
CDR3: CASSEGSVGQPQHF
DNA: TGTGCCAGCAGTGAAGGGTCTGTGGGACAGCCCCAGCATTTT

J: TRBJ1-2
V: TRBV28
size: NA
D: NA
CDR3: CASSFQGAAAYGYTF
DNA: TGTGCCAGCAGTTTTCAAGGGGCAGCCGCCTATGGCTACACCTTC

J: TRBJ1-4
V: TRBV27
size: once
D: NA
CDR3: CASSSYLGGNEKLFF
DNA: TGTGCCAGCAGTTCATACCTTGGGGGAAATGAAAAACTGTTTTTT

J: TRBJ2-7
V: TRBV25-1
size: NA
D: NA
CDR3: CASSAGLRGEQYF
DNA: TGTGCCAGCAGTGCGGGGCTCCGGGGCGAGCAGTACTTC

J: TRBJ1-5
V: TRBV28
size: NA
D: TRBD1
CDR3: CASSLGGQDLAQHF
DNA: TGTGCCAGCAGTTTAGGAGGACAGGACCTCGCCCAGCATTTT

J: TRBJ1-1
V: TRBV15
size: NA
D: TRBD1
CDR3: CATSRDKMGQGSQAFF
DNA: TGTGCCACCAGCAGAGATAAGATGGGACAGGGGTCCCAAGCTTTCTTT

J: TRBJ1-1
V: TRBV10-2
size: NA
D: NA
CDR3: CASSDPQEANTEAFF
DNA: TGCGCCAGCAGTGATCCACAGGAGGCGAACACTGAAGCTTTCTTT

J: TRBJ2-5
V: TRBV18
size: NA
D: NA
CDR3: CASSLRGGRLRETQYF
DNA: TGTGCCAGCTCACTTCGGGGTGGCCGGCTTAGGGAGACCCAGTACTTC

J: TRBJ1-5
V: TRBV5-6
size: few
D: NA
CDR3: CASSLDRSNQPQHF
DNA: TGTGCCAGCAGCCTTGACAGGTCCAATCAGCCCCAGCATTTT

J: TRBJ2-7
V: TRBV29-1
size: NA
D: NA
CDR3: CSVSRWGEQYF
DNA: TGCAGCGTCTCCCGGTGGGGCGAGCAGTACTTC

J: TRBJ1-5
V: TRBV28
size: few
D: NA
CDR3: CASGFNQPQHF
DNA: TGTGCCAGCGGATTTAATCAGCCCCAGCATTTT

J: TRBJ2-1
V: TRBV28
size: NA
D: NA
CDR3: CASSSSYWSEQFF
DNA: TGTGCCAGCAGTTCATCCTACTGGAGTGAGCAGTTCTTC

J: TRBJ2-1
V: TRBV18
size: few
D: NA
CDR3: CASSTMGLNNEQFF
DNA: TGTGCCAGCTCGACAATGGGGCTTAACAATGAGCAGTTCTTC